Shown below are 20 T cell receptor beta chains from a single sample sequenced in a study of blood T cell repertoires in COVID-19. Assay: immunoSEQ multiplex PCR; the TCRdb copy retains only in-frame clones and omits some. The table records roughly 27,000 clones, 80% to 90% of them present only once. The sequenced sample was peripheral blood. These receptors came from a human donor in a cohort sampled during active COVID-19.

V gene TRBV28 combines with J gene TRBJ2-3; TRBD2 might be the D (5 bases). Germline CDR1 MDHEN, CDR2 SYDVKM. V was clipped by 5 bases and J by 13 bases, with 19 bases between them. This CDR3 spans 13 amino acids. The CDR3 DNA follows: TGTGCCAGCAGTCCCTTGCGGAGCGGACCCAAGTATTTT. It encodes CASSPLRSGPKYF.

V and J are TRBV9 and TRBJ2-5; D possibly corresponds to TRBD1 (5 bases). The germline V and J ends were trimmed by 5 bases and 1 base, with 9 bases remaining between them. This CDR3 is 13 amino acids long. Per the germline V gene, CDR1 is SGDLS and CDR2 is YYNGEE. DNA of the CDR3: TGTGCCAGCAGTCGACAGCTCCAAGAGACCCAGTACTTC. This codes for CASSRQLQETQYF. Complete variable domain (other parts from reference TRBV9 and TRBJ2-5): DSGVTQTPKHLITATGQRVTLRCSPRSGDLSVYWYQQSLDQGLQFLIQYYNGEERAKGNILERFSAQQFPDLHSELNLSSLELGDSALYFCASSRQLQETQYFGPGTRLLVL.

The V and J genes are TRBV12-5 and TRBJ2-3; D might be TRBD2 (7 bases). Trimming removed 3 bases at V and 2 bases at J, with 12 bases between. CDR3 size: 15 residues. From germline, CDR1 is LGHNT and CDR2 FRNRAP. The CDR3, as DNA: TGTGCTAGTGGTTTAGGCGGGGGCTACACAGATACGCAGTATTTT. It encodes CASGLGGGYTDTQYF.

The chain joins TRBV5-6 to TRBJ2-5; 8 bases line up with TRBD2. The CDR3 consists of 14 residues. Trimming removed 4 bases from V and 0 bases from J; junction bases left unmatched: 2. The germline CDR1 and CDR2 sequences are SGHDT and YYEEEE. CDR3 sequence reads: CASSAGLDQETQYF. DNA of the CDR3: TGTGCCAGCAGCGCGGGACTAGACCAAGAGACCCAGTACTTC. The full variable domain, with the rest looked up from reference TRBV5-6 and TRBJ2-5, is DAGVTQSPTHLIKTRGQQVTLRCSPKSGHDTVSWYQQALGQGPQFIFQYYEEEERQRGNFPDRFSGHQFPNYSSELNVNALLLGDSALYLCASSAGLDQETQYFGPGTRLLVL.

CDR3 sequence: CASSRTGTSPDNEQFF. Here the CDR3 DNA reads TGCGCCAGCAGCCGAACCGGGACTAGCCCAGACAATGAGCAGTTCTTC. The gene calls are TRBV4-3 and TRBJ2-1; 9 bases line up with TRBD2. V was pared by 4 bases and J by 5 bases, with 9 bases of the junction left unmatched. CDR1 is LGHNA and CDR2 is YSLEER in the germline V gene. This CDR3 contains 16 residues.

The chain has TRBV11-2 and TRBJ2-7, with no clear D. Germline V gives CDR1 SGHAT, CDR2 FQNNGV. The CDR3 is made up of 12 amino acids. Trimming stripped 3 bases from V and 4 bases from J, with 7 bases between. The CDR3, as DNA: TGTGCCAGCAGCTTTTCCCTTTACGAGCAGTACTTC. This codes for CASSFSLYEQYF.

This clone was observed a single time. The chain carries TRBV5-1 and TRBJ1-6, with a possible D match to TRBD1 (6 bases). The CDR3 runs 17 residues. V was shortened by 0 bases and J by 0 bases, with 10 bases between the two germline ends. The germline CDR1 and CDR2 sequences are SGHRS and YFSETQ. For the CDR3, the DNA is TGCGCCAGCAGCTTGGGGGACACGAGCTCCTATAATTCACCCCTCCACTTT. This sequence encodes CASSLGDTSSYNSPLHF.

The chain recombines TRBV7-8 with TRBJ2-7, with TRBD1 identical over 7 bases. CDR3 length equals 14 residues. J lost 1 base, V lost 5 bases, and 5 bases had no gene match. CDR1 and CDR2 (germline): SGHVS, FQNEAQ. The CDR3 DNA reads as TGTGCCAGCAGCCCACAGGGACAGTCCTACGAGCAGTACTTC. It specifies CASSPQGQSYEQYF.

This clone has a handful of counts. J is TRBJ1-3 and V is TRBV19; unclear D gene. This CDR3 region has 15 residues. CDR1 and CDR2 (germline): LNHDA, SQIVND (reference sequence). Trimming shortened V by 4 bases and J by 0 bases, and 10 bases separated the two germline ends. The CDR3 sequence: CASSSGTSSGNTIYF. CDR3 coding DNA: TGTGCCAGTAGTAGTGGCACCAGCTCTGGAAACACCATATATTTT.

CDR3 sequence reads: CASTGGQDNTGELFF. DNA of the CDR3: TGTGCCAGCACGGGTGGACAGGACAACACCGGGGAGCTGTTTTTT. The rearrangement joins TRBV6-6 to TRBJ2-2, with 7 nucleotides matching TRBD1. Losses at the gene ends were 7 bases for V and 2 bases for J; bases not matched to a gene: 7. The germline V gene has CDR1 MNHNY and CDR2 SVGAGI (reference sequence). The CDR3 extends over 15 amino acids.

The chain joins TRBV5-1 to TRBJ1-5; 7 bases agree with TRBD1. This CDR3 comprises 15 residues. The V gene's germline CDR1 is SGHRS and CDR2 YFSETQ. V lost 4 bases and J lost 5; bases outside the gene matches: 9. As DNA, the CDR3 is TGCGCCAGCAGCCAAACAGGGGCCGACCATCAGCCCCAGCATTTT. It specifies CASSQTGADHQPQHF.

This chain connects TRBV19 to TRBJ2-7; 7 nucleotides line up with TRBD1. Germline V CDR1 and CDR2: LNHDA, SQIVND (reference sequence). The length of the CDR3 is 13 residues. J was trimmed by 5 bases and V by 3 bases; bases with no gene match: 4. For the CDR3, the DNA is TGTGCCAGTAGTATGAGGGGGCTCGACGAGCAGTACTTC. Translating gives CASSMRGLDEQYF.

The rearrangement links TRBV5-1 to TRBJ2-5; TRBD2 aligns across 9 bases. The ends lost 0 bases at V and 4 bases at J; junction bases unmatched: 7. CDR1 and CDR2 from the germline V gene are SGHRS and YFSETQ. CDR3 size: 16 residues. CDR3 DNA: TGCGCCAGCAGCTTGGGCGGGGGGGCCGAGGGAGAGACCCAGTACTTC. Amino acids: CASSLGGGAEGETQYF.

The chain recombines TRBV28 with TRBJ2-7; D gene uncertain. V was shortened by 2 bases and J by 4 bases, with 6 bases between the two germline ends. CDR1 is MDHEN and CDR2 is SYDVKM in the germline V gene. The CDR3 is 12 amino acids. The CDR3 DNA reads TGTGCCAGCAGTTTACTCCGGTACGAGCAGTACTTC. This encodes CASSLLRYEQYF.

This rearrangement joins TRBV19 to TRBJ1-5; no clear D. The CDR3 totals 15 residues. Germline values: CDR1 LNHDA, CDR2 SQIVND (reference sequence). The V and J ends lost 3 bases and 3 bases respectively, with 12 bases between them. CDR3 in DNA: TGTGCCAGTAGTATTTGGGGAGGAGACAATCAGCCCCAGCATTTT. This encodes CASSIWGGDNQPQHF.

The chain uses TRBV30 and TRBJ1-5; perhaps TRBD1 as D (5 bases). Deletions cut 2 bases from V and 2 bases from J, with 16 bases between. The CDR3 totals 16 residues. Germline CDR1 and CDR2: GTSNPN and SVGIG (reference sequence). CDR3 protein: CAWSLGGGVGNQPQHF. CDR3 sequence (DNA): TGTGCCTGGAGTCTTGGGGGAGGTGTCGGCAATCAGCCCCAGCATTTT.

The chain carries TRBV10-3 and TRBJ1-1; D is perhaps TRBD1 (6 bases). CDR1 and CDR2 (germline): ENHRY, SYGVKD. The CDR3 is made up of 15 amino acids. Trimming removed 4 bases from V and 2 bases from J, with 14 bases in between. Written as DNA, the CDR3 is TGTGCCATCAGTGTTCAGGGGTCGAGAAACACTGAAGCTTTCTTT. It specifies CAISVQGSRNTEAFF.

This rearrangement joins TRBV5-1 to TRBJ2-1; TRBD1 aligns across 7 bases. The V segment lost 2 bases and the J segment 7 bases; nucleotides outside the gene matches: 6. Germline CDR1 and CDR2: SGHRS and YFSETQ. This CDR3 has 14 residues. The CDR3 DNA sequence: TGCGCCAGCAGCTTAAGAGACAGGGCAAATGAGCAGTTCTTC. It is translated as CASSLRDRANEQFF. Looking up the rest from reference TRBV5-1 and TRBJ2-1 gives the full variable domain: KAGVTQTPRYLIKTRGQQVTLSCSPISGHRSVSWYQQTPGQGLQFLFEYFSETQRNKGNFPGRFSGRQFSNSRSEMNVSTLELGDSALYLCASSLRDRANEQFFGPGTRLTVL.

The genes are TRBV4-1 and TRBJ2-3, with 9 bases matching TRBD1. The germline CDR1 and CDR2 sequences are MGHRA and YSYEKL. J lost 7 bases, V lost 0 bases, and 8 bases had no gene match. The CDR3 has 16 amino acids. In nucleotides, the CDR3 is TGCGCCAGCAGCCAAGATCAGGGGACAGGGTCCCATACGCAGTATTTT. Amino acids: CASSQDQGTGSHTQYF.

V usage is TRBV27 and J usage is TRBJ2-7; 10 positions agree with TRBD1. V shed 5 bases, J shed 6 bases, and the junction held 4 bases outside the gene matches. In germline, CDR1 is MNHEY, CDR2 SMNVEV (reference sequence). The CDR3 is made up of 13 amino acids. CDR3 sequence reads: CASSLDRGAEQYF. As DNA, the CDR3 is TGTGCCAGCAGTCTGGACAGGGGGGCCGAGCAGTACTTC.